Below are 23 T cell receptor beta chains sequenced from a single sample in a study of control samples from healthy donors and cancer patients. Clones were sequenced by immunoSEQ multiplex PCR, and TCRdb holds only the in-frame ones, with some missing. Among some 77,000 clones, about 89% were seen once, and the ten largest hold 6% to 9.5%. The specimen was blood. Every receptor here comes from a woman aged 55-69 years in good health.

The chain has TRBV5-8 and TRBJ1-5; D unclear. CDR3 length equals 15 residues. Trimming left V 4 bases short and J 0 bases short, with 11 bases between. In germline, CDR1 is SGHTS, CDR2 YDEGEE. In DNA form, the CDR3 reads TGTGCCAGCAGCACTGGACCGAATAGCAATCAGCCCCAGCATTTT. Translation gives CASSTGPNSNQPQHF.

The chain combines TRBV30 with TRBJ2-7; D call uncertain. Trimming took 1 base from V and 5 from J, leaving 9 bases between them. Germline CDR1 is GTSNPN and CDR2 is SVGIG (reference sequence). The CDR3 runs to 12 residues. The CDR3 here is CAWSEWSDEQYF. The CDR3 DNA follows: TGTGCCTGGAGTGAATGGTCGGACGAGCAGTACTTC.

This chain connects TRBV5-1 to TRBJ2-5; D call uncertain. V gave up 2 bases and J gave up 5 bases, with 7 bases separating them. Per germline, CDR1 SGHRS and CDR2 YFSETQ. The CDR3 is 12 residues long. CDR3 region: CASSFLSETQYF. CDR3 nucleotides: TGCGCCAGCAGCTTTTTATCGGAGACCCAGTACTTC.

The chain recombines TRBV12-3 or TRBV12-4 with TRBJ1-1; D not certain. Trimming pared 5 bases from V and 4 bases from J, leaving 11 bases between. CDR3 length: 13 amino acids. The CDR3 DNA reads TGTGCCAGCAGTGGGCGAGTGCGCACTGAAGCTTTCTTT. It specifies CASSGRVRTEAFF.

This clone was recorded only once. The J gene is TRBJ1-1, the V gene TRBV28; a possible D gene is TRBD1 (5 bases). Germline V lookup: CDR1 MDHEN, CDR2 SYDVKM. The CDR3 runs 14 residues. Deletions cut 7 bases from V and 0 bases from J, with 12 bases between. CDR3 amino acids: CASTKPGLNTEAFF. The CDR3 nucleotides are TGTGCCAGCACCAAACCGGGACTGAACACTGAAGCTTTCTTT.

The chain carries TRBV6-6 and TRBJ1-4, with D hard to call. The germline gives CDR1 MNHNY, CDR2 SVGAGI (reference sequence). V was clipped by 2 bases and J by 5 bases, with 9 bases between them. The CDR3 consists of 14 residues. DNA of the CDR3: TGTGCCAGCAGTTACCTGGGCTTCAATGAAAAACTGTTTTTT. The encoded protein is CASSYLGFNEKLFF.

V and J are TRBV6-1 and TRBJ2-7; TRBD2 matches at 8 bases. Germline values: CDR1 MNHNS, CDR2 SASEGT. Trimming took 4 bases from V and 0 from J; bases not matched to a gene: 14. The CDR3 is 18 amino acids. The CDR3 is CASSGLGSGTPRSYEQYF. CDR3 DNA: TGTGCCAGCAGTGGACTAGGTAGCGGGACTCCCCGCTCCTACGAGCAGTACTTC.

J is TRBJ2-7 and V is TRBV7-9, with D possibly matching TRBD2 (6 bases). This CDR3 comprises 15 residues. V was shortened by 2 bases and J by 1 base, with 12 bases between the two germline ends. Germline V gene sequence: CDR1 SEHNR, CDR2 FQNEAQ (reference sequence). CDR3 protein: CASSLSGSSSYEQYF. CDR3 nucleotides: TGTGCCAGCAGCTTATCCGGGAGCTCGTCCTACGAGCAGTACTTC. Variable domain in full (rest from reference TRBV7-9 and TRBJ2-7): DTGVSQNPRHKITKRGQNVTFRCDPISEHNRLYWYRQTLGQGPEFLTYFQNEAQLEKSRLLSDRFSAERPKGSFSTLEIQRTEQGDSAMYLCASSLSGSSSYEQYFGPGTRLTVT.

On this clone: A read error may account for a junction end that differs from germline. This chain uses TRBV25-1 with TRBJ1-2, with 7 bases identical to TRBD1. The CDR3 is 12 residues long. Germline CDR1 is MGHDK and CDR2 is SYGVNS. The CDR3 protein is CASSELKGALIF. In DNA, the CDR3 is TGTGCCAGCAGTGAATTAAAGGGGGCCCTAATCTTC.

The J gene is TRBJ2-1, the V gene TRBV30, with 10 bases that match TRBD2. CDR3 size: 18 residues. The V gene's germline CDR1 is GTSNPN and CDR2 SVGIG (reference sequence). The trim removed 0 bases at V and 5 bases at J, leaving 13 bases unmatched. The CDR3: CAWSVIGNSGRRNNEQFF. CDR3 DNA: TGTGCCTGGAGTGTAATTGGGAATAGCGGGAGGCGGAACAATGAGCAGTTCTTC.

This chain connects TRBV7-2 to TRBJ2-7, with 8 bases lining up with TRBD2. The V and J ends lost 1 base and 9 bases, in that order; junction bases with no gene match: 5. There are 13 residues in the CDR3. CDR1 SGHTA and CDR2 FQGNSA come from the germline V gene. DNA of the CDR3: TGTGCCAGCAGCTTAGGCGGGGGGCGCGGGCAGTACTTC. This codes for CASSLGGGRGQYF.

The V call is TRBV2, the J call TRBJ2-6; D tentatively fits TRBD1 or TRBD2 (5 bases each). CDR1 SNHLY and CDR2 FYNNEI come from the germline V gene. The CDR3 has 13 residues. V dropped 8 bases and J dropped 0 bases, with 5 bases sitting between them. The CDR3 is CASGGSGANVLTF. CDR3 nucleotides: TGTGCCAGCGGGGGCTCTGGGGCCAACGTCCTGACTTTC.

V gene TRBV27 combines with J gene TRBJ1-2, with 8 positions matching TRBD1. The germline V gene has CDR1 MNHEY and CDR2 SMNVEV (reference sequence). With 3 bases clipped from V and 8 bases from J, the junction kept 5 bases outside the gene matches. The CDR3 loop spans 13 amino acids. The CDR3 spells CASSLPTGVGYTF. Here the CDR3 DNA reads TGTGCCAGCAGTTTGCCGACAGGGGTAGGCTACACCTTC.

CDR3 DNA sequence: TGTGCCAGCAGTTACCAATCCCAGCAGTTCTTC. This translates into CASSYQSQQFF. This chain joins TRBV6-5 and TRBJ2-1, with D unresolved. Germline CDR1 reads MNHEY; CDR2 reads SVGAGI. V was clipped by 2 bases and J by 11 bases, with 7 bases between them. The CDR3 extends over 11 amino acids.

In this sample, this clone turned up a few times. The chain links TRBV2 to TRBJ2-3; 8 nucleotides line up with TRBD2. This CDR3 region has 16 residues. Unmatched junction bases numbered 4, after V lost 2 bases and J lost 0 bases. Germline V lookup: CDR1 SNHLY, CDR2 FYNNEI. The CDR3 loop is CASSEIAGLSTDTQYF. The CDR3 DNA sequence: TGTGCCAGCAGTGAAATAGCGGGGCTTAGCACAGATACGCAGTATTTT. The full variable domain, its missing parts supplied by reference TRBV2 and TRBJ2-3, is EPEVTQTPSHQVTQMGQEVILRCVPISNHLYFYWYRQILGQKVEFLVSFYNNEISEKSEIFDDQFSVERPDGSNFTLKIRSTKLEDSAMYFCASSEIAGLSTDTQYFGPGTRLTVL.

The J gene is TRBJ1-5, the V gene TRBV21-1; the DNA was not compared with TRBD1, the D call given in the table. TRBV21-1 is reported as a pseudogene. The CDR3 is 16 residues long. The DNA of the CDR3 is TGTGCCAGCAGCAAAACAGGGGAAAAGGGCAATCAGCCCCAGCATTTT. Protein sequence: CASSKTGEKGNQPQHF.

The chain joins TRBV5-4 to TRBJ2-1, with D perhaps TRBD2 (6 bases). V was clipped by 6 bases and J by 7 bases, with 17 bases between them. This CDR3 has 14 amino acids. Germline V gene sequence: CDR1 SGHNT, CDR2 YYREEE (reference sequence). The CDR3 spells CASTLGGTPNEQFF. The CDR3 nucleotides read TGTGCCAGCACCCTTGGCGGGACGCCGAATGAGCAGTTCTTC.

This clone was recorded once. The rearrangement links TRBV5-1 to TRBJ2-5, with D maybe TRBD2 (6 bases). Trimming cost V 3 bases and J 2 bases, with 11 bases left between them. CDR3 length equals 14 residues. From germline, CDR1 is SGHRS and CDR2 YFSETQ. The CDR3 loop is CASSSGTSQETQYF. CDR3 bases: TGCGCCAGCAGCTCCGGGACTTCACAAGAGACCCAGTACTTC.

J is TRBJ2-3 and V is TRBV9; no definite D call. The CDR3 has 14 residues. The germline V and J ends were trimmed by 2 bases and 2 bases, with 9 bases remaining between them. Germline CDR1 SGDLS, CDR2 YYNGEE. CDR3 sequence reads: CASSVGPPTDTQYF. The DNA of the CDR3 is TGTGCCAGCAGCGTTGGCCCCCCCACAGATACGCAGTATTTT.

With respect to this clone: As the CDR3 is not closed by the conserved phenylalanine or tryptophan, this likely results from a read error. The chain links TRBV5-1 to TRBJ2-3, with TRBD1 as a possible D gene (5 bases). Looked up from germline, CDR1 is SGHRS and CDR2 is YFSETQ. The CDR3 totals 15 residues. The CDR3 here is CASSLDGWGTETQYL. The CDR3 DNA sequence: TGCGCCAGCAGCTTAGACGGATGGGGCACAGAGACGCAGTATCTC.

The chain carries TRBV27 and TRBJ2-5; TRBD1 matches at 10 bases. The CDR3 has 15 residues. The germline V gene has CDR1 MNHEY and CDR2 SMNVEV (reference sequence). The ends lost 5 bases at V and 7 bases at J; junction bases unmatched: 10. CDR3: CASSPSGTGDVTQYF. The DNA for the CDR3 is TGTGCCAGCAGTCCATCCGGGACAGGGGACGTGACCCAGTACTTC.

The chain couples TRBV11-3 to TRBJ2-5; 12 nucleotides match TRBD2. The V gene end was trimmed by 5 bases and the J gene end by 3 bases; junction bases not matched to a gene: 13. The CDR3 is made up of 18 amino acids. Germline assignment: CDR1 SGHNT and CDR2 YENEEA. Here the CDR3 DNA reads TGTGCCAGCAGCCCCCCCCGGACTAGCGGGATTTCCGAAGAGACCCAGTACTTC. Translated, it gives CASSPPRTSGISEETQYF.

The chain carries TRBV4-3 and TRBJ2-7; unclear D gene. Germline CDR1 is LGHNA and CDR2 is YSLEER. V was clipped by 1 base and J by 0 bases, with 7 bases between them. This CDR3 has 14 amino acids. DNA of the CDR3: TGCGCCAGCAGCCAAGGGGGTTTCTCCTACGAGCAGTACTTC. Translating gives CASSQGGFSYEQYF.